This T cell receptor (beta chain) is from a study of blood T cell repertoires in COVID-19. There are 14 residues in the CDR3. J lost 4 bases, V lost 6 bases, and 5 bases had no gene match. In germline, CDR1 is MDHEN, CDR2 SYDVKM. The repertoire was sequenced with immunoSEQ multiplex PCR; TCRdb's copy has only in-frame clones and lacks some. The sample includes some 46,000 clones, around 83% of them seen just once. This sequence joins TRBV28 and TRBJ2-3; 9 bases line up with TRBD1. The sample was peripheral blood. The source is a man aged 60-69 years with active COVID-19. CDR3 loop: CASSQQGASDTQYF. The DNA for the CDR3 is TGTGCCAGCAGCCAACAGGGGGCCTCAGATACGCAGTATTTT. Full variable domain (rest looked up from reference TRBV28 and TRBJ2-3): DVKVTQSSRYLVKRTGEKVFLECVQDMDHENMFWYRQDPGLGLRLIYFSYDVKMKEKGDIPEGYSVSREKKERFSLILESASTNQTSMYLCASSQQGASDTQYFGPGTRLTVL.